This T cell receptor beta chain was sequenced in a study of blood T cell repertoires in COVID-19. Study background: The study drew acute and convalescent COVID-19 samples from the United States, Italy and Spain. T cells, B-cell-depleted T cells, or PBMCs provided the cDNA or gDNA that served as material.

CDR1 is SNHLY and CDR2 is FYNNEI in the germline V gene. V was pared by 10 bases and J by 0 bases, with 10 bases of the junction left unmatched. The length of the CDR3 is 16 residues. As processed by the authors: Scientists estimated how many nucleated cells there were by amplifying reference gene primers. Sequenced by immunoSEQ multiplex PCR; TCRdb stores in-frame clones only, minus some. The DNA was the basis for D and trimming; V, J and clone size are from that table. In the table there are about 120,000 clones, approximately 79% of which are singletons. The V and J genes are TRBV2 and TRBJ2-4, with 9 bases identical to TRBD1. Sequencing was carried out using peripheral blood. The TCR comes from a man in his fifties with acute or convalescent COVID-19. The CDR3 coding sequence is TGTGCCATCACAACCGGGACAGGGTTAGCCAAAAACATTCAGTACTTC. It is translated as CAITTGTGLAKNIQYF.